Below are 20 T cell receptor beta chains sequenced from a single sample in a study. Using its own MiXCR run on the 5' RACE reads, TCRdb lists one record per CDR3 protein. The data show about 53,000 distinct CDR3 sequences, around 26% seen once. The sequenced sample consisted of tumor-infiltrating naive CD4+ T cells sorted from the breast tumor. Subset given: naive CD4+ T cells, CD4+CD45RA+CD25-. Source of these receptors: a female donor with breast cancer.

This clonotype was observed a few times. This chain uses TRBV5-6 with TRBJ2-3; D remains unclear. Trimming removed 4 bases from V and 0 bases from J, with 15 bases in between. CDR3 length: 16 amino acids. Germline V gene sequence: CDR1 SGHDT, CDR2 YYEEEE. CDR3 region: CASSPRTGASTDTQYF. CDR3 coding DNA: TGTGCCAGCAGCCCCCGGACCGGTGCTAGCACAGATACGCAGTATTTT.

Only one count was recorded for this clonotype. J is TRBJ1-2 and V is TRBV27, with D perhaps TRBD1 (5 bases). Germline lookup yields CDR1 MNHEY and CDR2 SMNVEV (reference sequence). With 9 bases removed from V and 0 bases from J, the gap between germline ends came to 20 bases. This CDR3 contains 16 residues. Here the CDR3 DNA reads TGTGCCAGTAAGCGGACTGGGGGGGAATCTAACTATGGCTACACCTTC. As protein: CASKRTGGESNYGYTF.

The V and J genes are TRBV6-4 and TRBJ1-1, with D tentatively TRBD1 (6 bases). This CDR3 has 13 residues. Between the trimmed V and J ends, which lost 8 bases and 6 bases, there was a span of 16 bases. Germline CDR1 reads MRHNA; CDR2 reads SNTAGT. This CDR3 is CASRRNREAEAFF. CDR3 sequence (DNA): TGTGCCAGCCGACGAAACAGGGAGGCTGAAGCTTTCTTT.

This clonotype was picked up a small number of times. The gene calls are TRBV9 and TRBJ2-3; 10 bases agree with TRBD2. CDR3 size: 16 residues. The ends lost 4 bases at V and 1 base at J; junction bases unmatched: 6. The V gene's germline CDR1 is SGDLS and CDR2 YYNGEE. CDR3 residues: CASSKVGTSGTDTQYF. The CDR3 DNA follows: TGTGCCAGCAGCAAAGTAGGGACTAGCGGCACAGATACGCAGTATTTT.

This chain uses TRBV7-2 with TRBJ2-3; perhaps D is TRBD1 or TRBD2 (5 bases each). The CDR3 is made up of 14 amino acids. Germline V gives CDR1 SGHTA, CDR2 FQGNSA. V lost 0 bases and J 8 bases, leaving 12 bases between the germline ends. CDR3 DNA: TGTGCCAGCAGCTTAGCACCAGCTGGGGGTACGCAGTATTTT. It specifies CASSLAPAGGTQYF.

This chain joins TRBV6-6 and TRBJ1-6; the D gene is possibly TRBD1 (6 bases). The CDR3 covers 12 residues. V was cut by 5 bases and J by 9 bases, with 8 bases left in between. Germline V gene lookup returns CDR1 MNHNY and CDR2 SVGAGI (reference sequence). The CDR3 sequence is CASSVQGSPLHF. As DNA, the CDR3 is TGTGCCAGCAGTGTACAGGGTTCACCCCTCCACTTT.

This clonotype was counted only a few times. V usage is TRBV7-6 and J usage is TRBJ1-3, with 7 bases fitting TRBD1. Trimming took 5 bases from V and 2 from J; bases not matched to a gene: 9. This CDR3 has 16 residues. CDR1 and CDR2 from the germline V gene are SGHVS and FNYEAQ. In DNA form, the CDR3 reads TGTGCCAGCAGCGGGATAAGGGGGCGCACTGGAAACACCATATATTTT. It codes for CASSGIRGRTGNTIYF.

This clonotype is medium-sized. The genes are TRBV7-8 and TRBJ2-1, with 9 bases lining up with TRBD1. The junction had 10 bases not matched to a gene; V was cut back by 5 bases and J by 8 bases. The CDR3 extends over 15 amino acids. The germline gives CDR1 SGHVS, CDR2 FQNEAQ. The CDR3 protein is CASSPYRGLGYEQFF. In DNA, the CDR3 is TGTGCCAGCAGCCCCTACAGGGGGCTCGGGTATGAGCAGTTCTTC.

The chain links TRBV6-1 to TRBJ1-5, with D tentatively TRBD1 (5 bases). This CDR3 has 14 residues. CDR1 and CDR2 (germline): MNHNS, SASEGT. V was clipped by 0 bases and J by 7 bases, with 10 bases between them. The DNA of the CDR3 is TGTGCCAGCAGTGAAGCTTGGCAGGGCCAGCCCCAGCATTTT. Its protein product is CASSEAWQGQPQHF.

This clonotype was recorded a few times. The chain joins TRBV29-1 to TRBJ1-6; D might be TRBD1 (5 bases). With 7 bases removed from V and 7 bases from J, the gap between germline ends came to 17 bases. CDR1 is SQVTM and CDR2 is ANQGSEA in the germline V gene. The CDR3 is 14 residues long. The CDR3 DNA is TGCAGCGCTCGCGCTGGGACCGAGAATTCACCCCTCCACTTT. Translated: CSARAGTENSPLHF.

The CDR3 coding sequence is TGTGCCAGCAGCTTAGGCAGCTATGGCTACACCTTC. Its protein product is CASSLGSYGYTF. This rearrangement joins TRBV7-8 to TRBJ1-2; unclear D gene. The V and J ends lost 1 base and 4 bases respectively, with 4 bases between them. CDR1 and CDR2 from the germline V gene are SGHVS and FQNEAQ. The length of the CDR3 is 12 residues.

This clonotype showed up just a few times. CDR3 nucleotide sequence: TGTGCCAGCAGCCGAACCGGGACTAGCGTCTACAATGAGCAGTTCTTC. Protein product: CASSRTGTSVYNEQFF. The chain recombines TRBV7-2 with TRBJ2-1; 10 bases match TRBD2. V shed 5 bases and J 3 bases; nucleotides not matched to a gene: 7. Germline loops: CDR1 SGHTA, CDR2 FQGNSA. This CDR3 contains 16 residues.

This clonotype was detected only a few times. This sequence joins TRBV6-1 and TRBJ1-1; 8 positions agree with TRBD1. The CDR3 sequence is 13 residues long. Unmatched junction bases numbered 3, after V lost 6 bases and J lost 3 bases. Germline V gene data show CDR1 as MNHNS and CDR2 as SASEGT. This CDR3 is CASREQGDTEAFF. Written as DNA, the CDR3 is TGTGCCAGCAGGGAACAGGGGGACACTGAAGCTTTCTTT.

The rearrangement links TRBV4-2 to TRBJ2-3; the D is unclear. From germline, CDR1 is LGHNA and CDR2 YNFKEQ. This CDR3 is 16 amino acids long. The V end lost 0 bases, the J end lost 2 bases, and 12 bases lay between the germline ends. CDR3 DNA sequence: TGTGCCAGCAGCCAAGATGGGAATTCTAACACAGATACGCAGTATTTT. This gives the protein CASSQDGNSNTDTQYF.

The gene calls are TRBV2 and TRBJ2-2, with 9 bases matching TRBD1. The CDR3 sequence is 15 residues long. From germline, CDR1 is SNHLY and CDR2 FYNNEI. Losses at the gene ends were 5 bases for V and 6 bases for J; bases not matched to a gene: 7. CDR3 region: CASSKQGARAGELFF. The CDR3 DNA reads as TGTGCCAGCAGTAAACAGGGGGCAAGGGCCGGGGAGCTGTTTTTT.

The J gene is TRBJ2-7, the V gene TRBV29-1; D call uncertain. Trimming stripped 3 bases from V and 4 bases from J, with 10 bases between. Germline assignment: CDR1 SQVTM and CDR2 ANQGSEA. This CDR3 spans 12 amino acids. CDR3: CSVEGSAYEQYF. The CDR3 nucleotides are TGCAGCGTTGAGGGTTCCGCTTACGAGCAGTACTTC.

The rearrangement links TRBV10-1 to TRBJ1-2; tentatively, D is TRBD1 (6 bases). CDR1 WNHNN and CDR2 SYGVQD come from the germline V gene (reference sequence). The CDR3 covers 15 residues. Trimming left V 10 bases short and J 6 bases short, with 24 bases between. The CDR3 region is CATLTWQGPGHGYTF. For the CDR3, the DNA is TGCGCCACCCTAACTTGGCAGGGGCCGGGCCATGGCTACACCTTC.

This clonotype was seen repeatedly, ten times or more. The chain employs TRBV2 and TRBJ2-3, with 14 bases identical to TRBD2. CDR1 SNHLY and CDR2 FYNNEI come from the germline V gene. J was trimmed by 6 bases and V by 7 bases; bases with no gene match: 6. The CDR3 spans 15 residues. The chain's CDR3 is CASNEGLAGADTQYF. The CDR3 DNA reads TGTGCCAGCAACGAGGGACTAGCGGGAGCTGATACGCAGTATTTT.

This chain uses TRBV30 with TRBJ2-2; D not resolved. Trimming took 1 base from V and 7 from J, leaving 4 bases between them. This CDR3 has 11 residues. CDR1 GTSNPN and CDR2 SVGIG come from the germline V gene (reference sequence). CDR3 bases: TGTGCCTGGAGTGGGGGCGGGGAGCTGTTTTTT. Its protein product is CAWSGGGELFF.

This clonotype was recorded a few times. The chain uses TRBV12-3 or TRBV12-4 and TRBJ1-1; TRBD1 matches 8 bases. V lost 5 bases to trimming and J lost 5 bases; unmatched junction nucleotides: 10. This CDR3 has 15 residues. The CDR3 sequence is CASSPNQGARTEAFF. CDR3 bases: TGTGCCAGCAGTCCGAACCAGGGGGCGCGGACTGAAGCTTTCTTT.